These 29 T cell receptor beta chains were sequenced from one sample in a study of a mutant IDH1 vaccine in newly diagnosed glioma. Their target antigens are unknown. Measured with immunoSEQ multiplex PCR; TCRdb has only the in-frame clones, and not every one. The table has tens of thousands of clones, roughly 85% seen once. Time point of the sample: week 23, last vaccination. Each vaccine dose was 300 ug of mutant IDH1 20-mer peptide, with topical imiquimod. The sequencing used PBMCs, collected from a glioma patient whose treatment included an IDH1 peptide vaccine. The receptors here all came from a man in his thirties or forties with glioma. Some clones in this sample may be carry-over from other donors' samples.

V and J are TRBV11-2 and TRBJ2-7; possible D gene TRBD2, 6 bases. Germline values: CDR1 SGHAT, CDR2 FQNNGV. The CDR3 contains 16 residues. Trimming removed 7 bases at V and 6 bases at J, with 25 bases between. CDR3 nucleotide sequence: TGTGCCAGCACCCTCGGGGCGGGGTTACTTTTGGGCGAGCAGTACTTC. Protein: CASTLGAGLLLGEQYF.

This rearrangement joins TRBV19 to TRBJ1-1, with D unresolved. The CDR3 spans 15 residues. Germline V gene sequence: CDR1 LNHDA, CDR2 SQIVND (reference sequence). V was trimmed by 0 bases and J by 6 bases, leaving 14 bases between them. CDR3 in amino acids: CASSIDPPRYAEAFF. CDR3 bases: TGTGCCAGTAGTATAGATCCCCCTCGGTACGCTGAAGCTTTCTTT.

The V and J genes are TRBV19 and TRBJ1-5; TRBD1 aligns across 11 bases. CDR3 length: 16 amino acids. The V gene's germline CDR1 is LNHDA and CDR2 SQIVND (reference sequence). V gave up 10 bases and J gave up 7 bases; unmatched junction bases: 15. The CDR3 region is CAISNSGTGGIQPQHF. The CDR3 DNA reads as TGTGCCATCTCCAACTCCGGGACAGGGGGAATCCAGCCCCAGCATTTT.

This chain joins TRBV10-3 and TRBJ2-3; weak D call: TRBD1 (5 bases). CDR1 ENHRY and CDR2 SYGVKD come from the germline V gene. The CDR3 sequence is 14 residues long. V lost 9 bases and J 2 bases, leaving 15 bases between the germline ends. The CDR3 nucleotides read TGTGCCATAACCAACACAGGAGCCACAGATACGCAGTATTTT. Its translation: CAITNTGATDTQYF.

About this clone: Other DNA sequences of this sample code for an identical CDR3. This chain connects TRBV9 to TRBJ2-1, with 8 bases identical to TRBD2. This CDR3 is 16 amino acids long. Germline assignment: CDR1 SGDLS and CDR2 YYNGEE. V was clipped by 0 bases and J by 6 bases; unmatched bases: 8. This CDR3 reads CASSVGGGRAGNEQFF. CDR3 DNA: TGTGCCAGCAGCGTAGGCGGGGGGAGGGCCGGCAATGAGCAGTTCTTC.

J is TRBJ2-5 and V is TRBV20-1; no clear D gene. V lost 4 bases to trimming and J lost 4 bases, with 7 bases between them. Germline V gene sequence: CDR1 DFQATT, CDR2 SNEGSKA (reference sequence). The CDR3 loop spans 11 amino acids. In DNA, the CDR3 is TGCAGTGCTACTCTAAGAGAGACCCAGTACTTC. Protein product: CSATLRETQYF.

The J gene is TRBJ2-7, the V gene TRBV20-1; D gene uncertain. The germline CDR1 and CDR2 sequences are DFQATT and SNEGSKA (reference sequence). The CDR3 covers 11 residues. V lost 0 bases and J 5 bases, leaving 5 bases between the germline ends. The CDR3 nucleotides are TGCAGTGCTAGAGATTCAGACGAGCAGTACTTC. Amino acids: CSARDSDEQYF.

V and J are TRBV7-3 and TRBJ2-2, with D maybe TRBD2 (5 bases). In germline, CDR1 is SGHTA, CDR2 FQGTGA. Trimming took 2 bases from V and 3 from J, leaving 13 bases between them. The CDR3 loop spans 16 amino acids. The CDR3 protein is CASSLFGLPYTGELFF. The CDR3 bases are TGTGCCAGCAGCTTATTTGGACTTCCCTACACCGGGGAGCTGTTTTTT.

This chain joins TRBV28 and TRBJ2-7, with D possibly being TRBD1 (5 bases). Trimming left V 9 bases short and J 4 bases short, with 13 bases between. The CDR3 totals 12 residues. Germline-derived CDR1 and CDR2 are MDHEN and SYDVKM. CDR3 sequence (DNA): TGTGCCAGTATATCGCAGGGTTACGAGCAGTACTTC. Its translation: CASISQGYEQYF. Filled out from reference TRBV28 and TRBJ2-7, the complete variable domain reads DVKVTQSSRYLVKRTGEKVFLECVQDMDHENMFWYRQDPGLGLRLIYFSYDVKMKEKGDIPEGYSVSREKKERFSLILESASTNQTSMYLCASISQGYEQYFGPGTRLTVT.

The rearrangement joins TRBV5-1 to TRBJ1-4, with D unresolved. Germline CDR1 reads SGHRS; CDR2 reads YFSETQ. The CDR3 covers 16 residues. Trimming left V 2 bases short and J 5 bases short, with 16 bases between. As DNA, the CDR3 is TGCGCCAGCAGCTTATTCACCGGGAGAGAAAATGAAAAACTGTTTTTT. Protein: CASSLFTGRENEKLFF.

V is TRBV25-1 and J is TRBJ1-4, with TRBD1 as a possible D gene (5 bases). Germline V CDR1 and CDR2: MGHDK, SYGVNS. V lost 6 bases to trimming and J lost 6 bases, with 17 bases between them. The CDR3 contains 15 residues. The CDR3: CASRGKVQAYEKLFF. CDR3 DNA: TGTGCCAGCAGGGGGAAGGTACAGGCGTATGAAAAACTGTTTTTT.

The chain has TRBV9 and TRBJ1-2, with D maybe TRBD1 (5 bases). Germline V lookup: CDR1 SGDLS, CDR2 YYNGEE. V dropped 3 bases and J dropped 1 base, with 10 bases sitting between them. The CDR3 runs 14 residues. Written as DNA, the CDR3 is TGTGCCAGCAGCGCCTCGACAGTTAACTATGGCTACACCTTC. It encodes CASSASTVNYGYTF. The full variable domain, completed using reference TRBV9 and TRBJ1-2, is DSGVTQTPKHLITATGQRVTLRCSPRSGDLSVYWYQQSLDQGLQFLIQYYNGEERAKGNILERFSAQQFPDLHSELNLSSLELGDSALYFCASSASTVNYGYTFGSGTRLTVV.

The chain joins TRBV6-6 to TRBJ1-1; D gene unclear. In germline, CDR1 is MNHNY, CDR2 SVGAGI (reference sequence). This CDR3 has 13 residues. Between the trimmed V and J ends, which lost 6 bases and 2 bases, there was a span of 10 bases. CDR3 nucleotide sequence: TGTGCCAGCAGCATCCTAGGCAACACTGAAGCTTTCTTT. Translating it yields CASSILGNTEAFF.

CDR3 protein: CASSQRSGELFF. The CDR3 DNA is TGCGCCAGCAGCCAACGGTCCGGGGAGCTGTTTTTT. J is TRBJ2-2 and V is TRBV4-3, with D uncertain. Trimming took off 2 bases at V and 6 bases at J, with 4 bases between the two ends. Per the germline V gene, CDR1 is LGHNA and CDR2 is YSLEER. The CDR3 is made up of 12 amino acids.

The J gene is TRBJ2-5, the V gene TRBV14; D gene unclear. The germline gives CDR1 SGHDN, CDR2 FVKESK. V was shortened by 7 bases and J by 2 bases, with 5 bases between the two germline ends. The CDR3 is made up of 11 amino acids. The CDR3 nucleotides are TGTGCCAGCACAAAGCAAGAGACCCAGTACTTC. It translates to CASTKQETQYF.

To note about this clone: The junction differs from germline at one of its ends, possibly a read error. The CDR3 region is CASSPRAPF. As DNA, the CDR3 is TGTGCCAGCAGCCCCCGGGCGCCCTTT. The J gene is TRBJ1-1, the V gene TRBV27; D not certain. The CDR3 contains 9 residues. Germline CDR1 is MNHEY and CDR2 is SMNVEV (reference sequence).

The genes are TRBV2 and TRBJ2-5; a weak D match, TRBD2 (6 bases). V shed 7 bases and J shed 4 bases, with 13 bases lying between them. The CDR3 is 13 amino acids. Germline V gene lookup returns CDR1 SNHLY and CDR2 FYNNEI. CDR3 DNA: TGTGCCAGCAATGGGAGGTCAGGAGAGACCCAGTACTTC. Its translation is CASNGRSGETQYF.

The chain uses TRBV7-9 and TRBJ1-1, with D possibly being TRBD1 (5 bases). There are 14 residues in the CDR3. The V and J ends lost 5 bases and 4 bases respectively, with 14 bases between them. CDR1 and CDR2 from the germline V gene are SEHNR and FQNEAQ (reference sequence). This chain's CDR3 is CASSQSRAGTEAFF. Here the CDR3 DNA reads TGTGCCAGCAGCCAAAGCAGGGCAGGCACTGAAGCTTTCTTT. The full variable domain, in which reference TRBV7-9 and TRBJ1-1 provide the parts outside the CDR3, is DTGVSQNPRHKITKRGQNVTFRCDPISEHNRLYWYRQTLGQGPEFLTYFQNEAQLEKSRLLSDRFSAERPKGSFSTLEIQRTEQGDSAMYLCASSQSRAGTEAFFGQGTRLTVV.

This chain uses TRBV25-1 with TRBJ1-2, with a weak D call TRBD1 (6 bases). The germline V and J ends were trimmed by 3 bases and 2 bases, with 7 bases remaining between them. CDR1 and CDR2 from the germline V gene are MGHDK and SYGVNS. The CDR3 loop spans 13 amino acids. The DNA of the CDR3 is TGTGCCAGCAGTGACACAGGGAACTATGGCTACACCTTC. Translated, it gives CASSDTGNYGYTF.

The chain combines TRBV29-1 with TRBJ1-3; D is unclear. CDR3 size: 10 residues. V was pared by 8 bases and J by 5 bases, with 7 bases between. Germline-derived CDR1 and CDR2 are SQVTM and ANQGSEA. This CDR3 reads CSPVRNTIYF. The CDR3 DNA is TGCAGCCCCGTGAGAAACACCATATATTTT. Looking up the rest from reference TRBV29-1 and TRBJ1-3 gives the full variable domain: SAVISQKPSRDICQRGTSLTIQCQVDSQVTMMFWYRQQPGQSLTLIATANQGSEATYESGFVIDKFPISRPNLTFSTLTVSNMSPEDSSIYLCSPVRNTIYFGEGSWLTVV.

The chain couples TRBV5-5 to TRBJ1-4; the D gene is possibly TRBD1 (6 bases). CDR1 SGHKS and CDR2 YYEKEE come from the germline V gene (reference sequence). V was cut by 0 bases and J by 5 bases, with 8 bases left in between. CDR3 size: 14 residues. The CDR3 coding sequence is TGTGCCAGCAGCTTGGACAGGGCAAATGAAAAACTGTTTTTT. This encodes CASSLDRANEKLFF.

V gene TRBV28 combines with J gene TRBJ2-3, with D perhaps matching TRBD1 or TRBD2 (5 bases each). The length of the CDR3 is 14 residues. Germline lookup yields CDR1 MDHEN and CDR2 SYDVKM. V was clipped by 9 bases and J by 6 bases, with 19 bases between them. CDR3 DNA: TGTGCCAGTCGCCGGGACCCTCTTTTGGATACGCAGTATTTT. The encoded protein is CASRRDPLLDTQYF.

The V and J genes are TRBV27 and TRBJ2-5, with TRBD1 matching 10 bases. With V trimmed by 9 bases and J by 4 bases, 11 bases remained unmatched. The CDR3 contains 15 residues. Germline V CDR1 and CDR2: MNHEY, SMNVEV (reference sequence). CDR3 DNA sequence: TGTGCCAGTCGCCCGGGACAGGGGTGGGGAGAGACCCAGTACTTC. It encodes CASRPGQGWGETQYF.

The CDR3 here is CASSGGLIYEQYF. CDR3 nucleotides: TGTGCCAGCAGTGGTGGACTCATCTACGAGCAGTACTTC. The gene calls are TRBV2 and TRBJ2-7, with TRBD2 as a possible D gene (5 bases). The CDR3 is 13 residues long. Trimming left V 4 bases short and J 3 bases short, with 10 bases between. Germline-derived CDR1 and CDR2 are SNHLY and FYNNEI.

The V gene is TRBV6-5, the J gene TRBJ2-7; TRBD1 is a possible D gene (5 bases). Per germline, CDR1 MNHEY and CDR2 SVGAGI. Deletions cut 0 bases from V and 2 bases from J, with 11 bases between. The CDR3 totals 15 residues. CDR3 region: CASSYSRIGAYEQYF. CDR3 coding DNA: TGTGCCAGCAGTTACTCGAGGATAGGGGCCTACGAGCAGTACTTC.

CDR3 sequence reads: CASSLNEGRTDTQYF. The CDR3 coding sequence is TGCGCCAGCAGCTTAAATGAGGGGCGCACAGATACGCAGTATTTT. V is TRBV5-1 and J is TRBJ2-3, with D perhaps being TRBD1 or TRBD2 (5 bases each). Trimming took 2 bases from V and 1 from J, leaving 11 bases between them. In germline, CDR1 is SGHRS, CDR2 YFSETQ. The CDR3 consists of 15 residues. Drawing the rest from reference TRBV5-1 and TRBJ2-3, the complete variable domain is KAGVTQTPRYLIKTRGQQVTLSCSPISGHRSVSWYQQTPGQGLQFLFEYFSETQRNKGNFPGRFSGRQFSNSRSEMNVSTLELGDSALYLCASSLNEGRTDTQYFGPGTRLTVL.

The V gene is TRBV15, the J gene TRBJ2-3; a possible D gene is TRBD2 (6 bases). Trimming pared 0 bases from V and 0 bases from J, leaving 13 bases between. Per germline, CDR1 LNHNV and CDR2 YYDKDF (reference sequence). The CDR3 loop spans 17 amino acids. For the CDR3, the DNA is TGTGCCACCAGCAGAGATCAGAGGGAGGAGAGCACAGATACGCAGTATTTT. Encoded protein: CATSRDQREESTDTQYF. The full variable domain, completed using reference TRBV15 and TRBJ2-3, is DAMVIQNPRYQVTQFGKPVTLSCSQTLNHNVMYWYQQKSSQAPKLLFHYYDKDFNNEADTPDNFQSRRPNTSFCFLDIRSPGLGDTAMYLCATSRDQREESTDTQYFGPGTRLTVL.

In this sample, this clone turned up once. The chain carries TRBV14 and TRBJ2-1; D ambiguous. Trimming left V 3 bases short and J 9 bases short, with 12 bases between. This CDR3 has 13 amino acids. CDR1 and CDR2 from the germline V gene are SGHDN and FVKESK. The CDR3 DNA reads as TGTGCCAGCAGCCATTCTCTAGGGCTTGAGCAGTTCTTC. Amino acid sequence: CASSHSLGLEQFF.

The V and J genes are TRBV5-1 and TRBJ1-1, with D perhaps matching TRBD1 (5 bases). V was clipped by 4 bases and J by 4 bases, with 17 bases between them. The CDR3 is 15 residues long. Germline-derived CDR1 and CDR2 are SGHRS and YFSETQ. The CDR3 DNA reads TGCGCCAGCAGCCCTGGACTCATCGGGGGCACTGAAGCTTTCTTT. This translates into CASSPGLIGGTEAFF.